This record concerns one TCR beta chain sequence. This sample is part of a study of blood T cell repertoires in COVID-19. On the study more broadly: The cDNA or gDNA used as material had been derived from T cells, B-cell-depleted T cells, or PBMCs.

Some clones are missing from TCRdb's copy, which holds only in-frame ones; the method was immunoSEQ multiplex PCR. The sample shows just over 250,000 clones, around 87% of them seen only once. CDR1 is LNHDA and CDR2 is SQIVND in the germline V gene (reference sequence). The germline V and J ends were trimmed by 5 bases and 2 bases, with 11 bases remaining between them. The CDR3 spans 14 residues. The chain is built from TRBV19 and TRBJ2-3, with TRBD1 as a possible D gene (6 bases). This TCR was sampled from a woman between 50 and 59 years old with acute or convalescent COVID-19. The specimen was peripheral blood. The CDR3 loop reads CASSRQAATDTQYF. The CDR3 DNA reads TGTGCCAGTAGTCGACAGGCAGCCACAGATACGCAGTATTTT.